This TCR beta chain originates from a study of shared clonotypes between healthy human individuals. Study information: Each donor's CD8 memory used one plate, CD8 naive two, each CD4 subset three. Study-level points and caveats: Depth of sequencing was expected to influence donor clonotype sharing.

The junction had 11 bases not matched to a gene; V was cut back by 1 base and J by 0 bases. This CDR3 has 20 residues. Looked up from germline, CDR1 is MNHEY and CDR2 is SMNVEV (reference sequence). All participating donors were Caucasian adults from Nashville, Tennessee. It was across several immunoSEQ plates that each subset's genomic DNA was evenly split. Repertoires were generated with immunoSEQ multiplex PCR, while TCRdb's copy carries only in-frame clones and drops some. The table lists under 2.5 million clones, less than 95% of them singletons. Concerning this clone itself: The antigen remains undetermined.

The sequence was obtained from a man younger than 35 in good health. Some clones in this sample may be carry-over from other donors' samples. Sequencing was performed on naive CD4+ T cells from PBMCs. As for subset: CD45RA+ positively selected. This chain connects TRBV27 to TRBJ2-3; 12 nucleotides line up with TRBD2. Here the CDR3 reads CASSLFSPSGTSGSTDTQYF. The CDR3 DNA follows: TGTGCCAGCAGTTTATTCTCCCCTTCCGGGACTAGCGGGAGCACAGATACGCAGTATTTT.